The T cell receptor (beta chain) described here comes from a study of CD8+ T cells in alopecia areata. Treatment specified: oral pan-JAK inhibitor, 5-10 mg twice daily. The study team obtained lesional scalp punch biopsies and peripheral blood from alopecia areata patients. Isolated RNA was reverse transcribed into cDNA used as the sequencing template. Using immunoSEQ multiplex PCR, the repertoire was profiled, and TCRdb retains in-frame clones only, with some absent. Among 200,000 or so clones listed, approximately 40% were seen once. The sequence came from a human donor with alopecia areata. Here the sequenced sample was CD4+ T cells sorted from blood, taken between weeks 36 and 40, from a patient treated with tofacitinib.

The CDR3 region has the DNA TGTGCCTGGAGTGTACTTTACGAGCAGTACTTC. This encodes CAWSVLYEQYF. The gene calls are TRBV30 and TRBJ2-5; no firm D call. The J call is in doubt because the DNA end fits TRBJ2-7 better. The CDR3 covers 11 residues. Germline loops: CDR1 GTSNPN, CDR2 SVGIG (reference sequence).